Shown below are 22 T cell receptor beta chains from a single sample sequenced in a study of regulatory T cells in long-lasting Graves disease. Time point in this sample: newly diagnosed GD, antithyroid drugs for less than 3 months. Construction of the TCR library relied on RNA isolated from PBMCs. Arm-PCR of CDR3 regions and iRepertoire HTBI primers were the basis on which TCR beta libraries were built. MiXCR was run by TCRdb on the multiplex PCR reads, yielding one entry per CDR3 protein. Altogether 540,000 or so distinct CDR3 sequences are present, roughly 14% being singletons, with the ten largest covering about 9.1%. Another study also made use of these data, one on T cells in Graves' hyperthyroidism and ophthalmopathy.

Sequenced material: peripheral blood mononuclear cells (PBMCs), taken at new diagnosis, from a patient treated with antithyroid drugs. These receptors were obtained from a man aged 25 to 40 with Graves disease.

The sample holds many counts of this clonotype. This chain's CDR3 is CASSLSQAGGFQYF. Here the CDR3 DNA reads TGTGCCAGCAGCTTAAGTCAAGCGGGAGGGTTTCAGTACTTC. This chain links TRBV7-2 with TRBJ2-4; 10 positions match TRBD2. This CDR3 region has 14 residues. J lost 11 bases, V lost 2 bases, and 6 bases had no gene match. Germline V gene sequence: CDR1 SGHTA, CDR2 FQGNSA.

The chain uses TRBV20-1 and TRBJ1-1; 8 bases fit TRBD1. The CDR3 spans 12 residues. The ends lost 6 bases at V and 6 bases at J; junction bases unmatched: 6. CDR1 is DFQATT, CDR2 SNEGSKA, per germline (reference sequence). The CDR3 protein is CSADGQGAEAFF. CDR3 DNA sequence: TGCAGTGCGGACGGACAGGGAGCTGAAGCTTTCTTT.

The rearrangement links TRBV20-1 to TRBJ1-2; the D gene is possibly TRBD1 (6 bases). Per germline, CDR1 DFQATT and CDR2 SNEGSKA (reference sequence). The CDR3 consists of 12 residues. V shed 7 bases and J shed 5 bases, with 14 bases lying between them. CDR3 in DNA: TGCAGTGTTATAAGGGGGGAGTATGGCTACACCTTC. It yields the protein CSVIRGEYGYTF.

V usage is TRBV30 and J usage is TRBJ2-1; D is ambiguous. Germline CDR1 GTSNPN, CDR2 SVGIG (reference sequence). V lost 0 bases and J 10 bases, leaving 10 bases between the germline ends. CDR3 length equals 12 residues. CDR3 amino acids: CAWSVQGREQFF. CDR3 sequence (DNA): TGTGCCTGGAGTGTACAAGGGCGGGAGCAGTTCTTC.

This clonotype was detected many times. The gene calls are TRBV20-1 and TRBJ2-3; D call uncertain. Trimming pared 7 bases from V and 6 bases from J, leaving 11 bases between. CDR1 and CDR2 from the germline V gene are DFQATT and SNEGSKA (reference sequence). The CDR3 is 11 residues long. CDR3: CSGKDGDTQYF. In nucleotides, the CDR3 is TGCAGTGGAAAGGACGGTGATACGCAGTATTTT.

This chain links TRBV27 with TRBJ2-7, with TRBD2 matching over 7 bases. This CDR3 has 15 residues. The germline V gene encodes CDR1 MNHEY and CDR2 SMNVEV (reference sequence). The ends lost 5 bases at V and 4 bases at J; junction bases unmatched: 11. The CDR3 protein is CASSLTEGGPYEQYF. Here the CDR3 DNA reads TGTGCCAGCAGTCTCACAGAGGGAGGGCCATACGAGCAGTACTTC.

This clonotype has a handful of counts. The chain recombines TRBV20-1 with TRBJ2-5; D call uncertain. This CDR3 spans 13 amino acids. Trimming took 3 bases from V and 0 from J, leaving 8 bases between them. Germline CDR1 DFQATT, CDR2 SNEGSKA (reference sequence). CDR3 protein: CSASSSNQETQYF. CDR3 DNA: TGCAGTGCTAGTTCCAGCAACCAAGAGACCCAGTACTTC.

This clonotype showed up many times. This chain connects TRBV18 to TRBJ2-2; D not certain. The CDR3 is 11 residues long. Germline CDR1 and CDR2: KGHSH and LQKENI. Trimming shortened V by 3 bases and J by 7 bases, and 3 bases separated the two germline ends. The DNA for the CDR3 is TGTGCCAGCTCACCGGGCGGGGAGCTGTTTTTT. This sequence encodes CASSPGGELFF.

This clonotype is a singleton in its sample. A far larger clone is just one base off, so this is likely a read error. The V gene is TRBV24-1, the J gene TRBJ2-2; D is ambiguous. Per the germline V gene, CDR1 is KGHDR and CDR2 is SFDVKD. The CDR3 consists of 11 residues. V was trimmed by 7 bases and J by 1 base, leaving 0 bases between them. CDR3 amino acids: CATRNTGELFF. In nucleotides, the CDR3 is TGTGCCACCAGGAACACCGGGGAGCTGTTTTTT.

This clonotype was picked up many times. The chain couples TRBV5-1 to TRBJ2-7; no reliable D call. Germline loops: CDR1 SGHRS, CDR2 YFSETQ. The V end lost 6 bases, the J end lost 1 base, and 11 bases lay between the germline ends. The CDR3 is 13 amino acids. CDR3 in amino acids: CASTPPASYEQYF. Here the CDR3 DNA reads TGCGCCAGCACACCACCTGCATCCTACGAGCAGTACTTC.

This clonotype was seen at least ten times. This chain joins TRBV5-1 and TRBJ2-7, with D possibly TRBD1 on 6 matching bases. The CDR3 covers 12 residues. V was shortened by 3 bases and J by 3 bases, with 7 bases between the two germline ends. Germline CDR1 is SGHRS and CDR2 is YFSETQ. In DNA form, the CDR3 reads TGCGCCAGCAGCTCCAGGGGCTACGAGCAGTACTTC. It encodes CASSSRGYEQYF.

This clonotype was counted between two and nine times. The chain recombines TRBV18 with TRBJ2-1, with unresolved D. V gave up 0 bases and J gave up 6 bases, with 6 bases separating them. The CDR3 is 13 amino acids. Germline lookup yields CDR1 KGHSH and CDR2 LQKENI. The CDR3 nucleotides read TGTGCCAGCTCACCACCTGTAGGCAATGAGCAGTTCTTC. Translated, it gives CASSPPVGNEQFF.

Of note for this clonotype: A single base separates this from a much larger clone, so it may be a read error. The rearrangement links TRBV10-3 to TRBJ1-5; weak D call: TRBD1 (6 bases). Per the germline V gene, CDR1 is ENHRY and CDR2 is SYGVKD. The CDR3 length is 14 residues. The CDR3 loop is CTIGGSNSNQPQHF. The CDR3 DNA reads TGTACCATCGGGGGCTCGAATAGCAATCAGCCCCAGCATTTT.

In its sample, this clonotype was seen many times. V and J are TRBV24-1 and TRBJ2-3, with TRBD2 matching 10 bases. The CDR3 covers 17 residues. V trimming: 2 bases; J trimming: 2 bases; junction bases outside the gene matches: 6. The germline V gene encodes CDR1 KGHDR and CDR2 SFDVKD. The CDR3: CATSDSWTSGYTDTQYF. The DNA of the CDR3 is TGTGCCACCAGTGATTCTTGGACTAGCGGATACACAGATACGCAGTATTTT.

At least ten counts were recorded for this clonotype. The rearrangement links TRBV7-8 to TRBJ1-5; D unresolved. There are 14 residues in the CDR3. Germline-derived CDR1 and CDR2 are SGHVS and FQNEAQ. Trimming shortened V by 4 bases and J by 0 bases, and 7 bases separated the two germline ends. CDR3 nucleotides: TGTGCCAGCAGCTCGAAAGGTAGCAATCAGCCCCAGCATTTT. This codes for CASSSKGSNQPQHF.

The CDR3 nucleotides are TGCAGCGTTGATCATGGGAATGAGCAGTTCTTC. Protein: CSVDHGNEQFF. This sequence joins TRBV29-1 and TRBJ2-1; D call uncertain. This CDR3 region has 11 residues. Trimming pared 3 bases from V and 7 bases from J, leaving 7 bases between. Per germline, CDR1 SQVTM and CDR2 ANQGSEA.

This clonotype came up many times. The gene calls are TRBV6-1 and TRBJ1-1; D not certain. The CDR3 runs to 14 residues. Trimming took off 1 base at V and 4 bases at J, with 10 bases between the two ends. Germline V gene data show CDR1 as MNHNS and CDR2 as SASEGT. This chain's CDR3 is CASSEDDPRTEAFF. The CDR3 DNA reads as TGTGCCAGCAGTGAAGATGACCCTCGCACTGAAGCTTTCTTT.

This clonotype showed up many times. CDR3 amino acids: CASSEAGAGLGKNIQYF. Written as DNA, the CDR3 is TGTGCCAGCAGTGAAGCCGGAGCGGGGCTTGGCAAAAACATTCAGTACTTC. The chain uses TRBV2 and TRBJ2-4, with TRBD2 identical over 7 bases. CDR1 is SNHLY and CDR2 is FYNNEI in the germline V gene. Losses at the gene ends were 0 bases for V and 3 bases for J; bases not matched to a gene: 8. This CDR3 comprises 17 residues.

This clonotype has a handful of counts. The rearrangement joins TRBV4-1 to TRBJ2-7; 7 bases map to TRBD1. Germline-derived CDR1 and CDR2 are MGHRA and YSYEKL. The CDR3 is made up of 14 amino acids. With V trimmed by 3 bases and J by 3 bases, 5 bases remained unmatched. CDR3 bases: TGCGCCAGCAGCCACCCGGGACAGAACTACGAGCAGTACTTC. Translated, it gives CASSHPGQNYEQYF.

This clonotype was counted at least ten times. The CDR3 coding sequence is TGTGCCACCAGTGATCCCGGACAAGCCTACGAGCAGTACTTC. It yields the protein CATSDPGQAYEQYF. V gene TRBV24-1 combines with J gene TRBJ2-7; perhaps TRBD1 as D (5 bases). The CDR3 spans 14 residues. Trimming cost V 3 bases and J 2 bases, with 10 bases left between them. Germline V gene sequence: CDR1 KGHDR, CDR2 SFDVKD.

Note on this clonotype: An end of the junction differs from the germline gene, which may be a read error. The chain couples TRBV3-1 to TRBJ2-1, with 9 bases that match TRBD2. The J call may be mistaken, given a closer DNA end match to TRBJ2-5. This CDR3 contains 18 residues. Germline lookup yields CDR1 LGHDT and CDR2 YNNKEL (reference sequence). CDR3 nucleotide sequence: TGTGCCGGCAGCCACCCAAAAGACCCGGGACTAGCTTCGGAGACCCAGTACTTC. It translates to CAGSHPKDPGLASETQYF.

The chain joins TRBV20-1 to TRBJ2-1; D is unresolved. CDR3 length: 14 amino acids. Germline loops: CDR1 DFQATT, CDR2 SNEGSKA (reference sequence). The V and J ends lost 4 bases and 6 bases respectively, with 16 bases between them. The chain's CDR3 is CSANFFRVVNEQFF. The DNA for the CDR3 is TGCAGTGCTAACTTCTTTCGGGTTGTCAATGAGCAGTTCTTC.